This is a list of T cell receptor beta chains from one sample in a study of T cell changes during pregnancy in multiple sclerosis. The assay was immunoSEQ multiplex PCR, and TCRdb's table has in-frame clones only and misses some. The data hold roughly 63,000 clones, with around 90% observed a single time. Sequencing used peripheral blood, obtained in the second trimester of pregnancy. The receptors shown here come from a female donor in good health, enrolled as a control in a pregnancy study. Each CDR3 is given with its conserved first and last residue. A row's size may be missing; if present it is once, few, many or a size class.

CASSSAAGGQPQHF TRBJ1-5 NA 14 TRBV28
CASSRGNNEQFF TRBJ2-1 NA 12 TRBV27
CASSSDRGGYGYGYTF TRBJ1-2 NA 16 TRBV5-8
CASSGQFHEQYF TRBJ2-7 NA 12 TRBV28
CASSEQMGLAGTYEQYF TRBJ2-7 NA 17 TRBV6-1
CASSSQTDTQYF TRBJ2-3 NA 12 TRBV13
CASSLAGESEQYF TRBJ2-7 NA 13 TRBV13
CASSLEPGWQGLNYGYTF TRBJ1-2 NA 18 TRBV5-5
CASSLGVAGNTEQFF TRBJ2-1 NA 15 TRBV5-1
CASSYTGSSSYEQYF TRBJ2-7 NA 15 TRBV6-5
CASSSFVGEGAFF TRBJ1-1 NA 13 TRBV11-2
CASSQGLQGVYNEQFF TRBJ2-1 NA 16 TRBV4-1
CASSDSTRSGADTQYF TRBJ2-3 once 16 TRBV6-4
CATSRDSWTDYQPQHF TRBJ1-5 NA 16 TRBV15
CASRQGIQAFF TRBJ1-1 NA 11 TRBV27
CASSFEGPFGANVLTF TRBJ2-6 NA 16 TRBV27